This T cell receptor (beta chain) was found in a study of blood T cell repertoires in COVID-19. For the study at large: The United States, Italy and Spain were the sources of the acute and convalescent COVID-19 samples.

Participants' own reports of clinical history determined their cohort assignment. V lost 8 bases, J lost 7 bases, and 5 bases stayed unmatched. CDR3 size: 13 residues. CDR1 and CDR2 (germline): MNHEY, SMNVEV (reference sequence). TCRdb's table, derived via immunoSEQ multiplex PCR, lists solely in-frame clones and lacks some. The repertoire holds over 200,000 clones, with under 90% as singletons. Source material: PBMCs or T cells enriched from blood (not recorded which). The chain recombines TRBV27 with TRBJ1-5, with 10 bases lining up with TRBD1. The receptor was isolated from a man aged 55-75 years who had recovered from COVID-19. In nucleotides, the CDR3 is TGTGCCAGCTCCGGGACAGGGGTCCAGCCCCAGCATTTT. This sequence encodes CASSGTGVQPQHF.